This T cell receptor (beta chain) appears in the sequencing data of a study of blood T cell repertoires in COVID-19. Study at large: Sites across the United States, Italy and Spain contributed samples from acute and convalescent COVID-19. PBMCs, B-cell-depleted T cells, or T cells were the source of the cDNA or gDNA that made up the material.

In the authors' workflow: How many nucleated cells were present was estimated from reference gene primer amplification. This table comes from immunoSEQ multiplex PCR, and its TCRdb copy is limited to in-frame clones, with some not included. That table supplies the V and J calls and clone size; D and trimming were determined from the DNA. The sample records approximately 300,000 clones, roughly 86% being singletons. A Seattle source enrolled patients during active infection and followed them longitudinally. V gave up 4 bases and J gave up 3 bases; unmatched junction bases: 4. CDR3 length equals 14 residues. The germline V gene has CDR1 SGDLS and CDR2 YYNGEE.

The chain employs TRBV9 and TRBJ2-5, with 9 bases lining up with TRBD1. Material: peripheral blood. This TCR was recovered from a woman in her twenties or thirties with COVID-19, enrolled during active disease. The CDR3 here is CASSRGQGKETQYF. DNA for the CDR3: TGTGCCAGCAGCCGGGGACAGGGCAAAGAGACCCAGTACTTC.